The clone carrying this T cell receptor (beta chain) was picked up one time. The antigen remains undetermined. This sample is drawn from a study of T cell responses to AZD1222 COVID-19 vaccine. Findings and limits, study-wide: There were repertoire samples only from the period after the peak T cell response. White British ancestry dominated among donors, who included more females, and clonal diversity was possibly underestimated. Nearly half of spike-specific TCRs reportedly go after variant regions that carry no mutations. Increased Spike-specific TCR breadth and depth were observed after two AZD1222 doses.

The assay was immunoSEQ multiplex PCR, and TCRdb's table has in-frame clones only and misses some. The sample lists approximately 150,000 clones; 80% to 90% were seen once. The CDR3 contains 16 residues. Trimming removed 4 bases from V and 4 bases from J; junction bases left unmatched: 13. CDR1 SGHRS and CDR2 YFSETQ come from the germline V gene. This specimen consisted of peripheral blood, obtained on day 0 of AZD1222 vaccination. The chain carries TRBV5-1 and TRBJ1-2; 7 bases are a match to TRBD1. The receptor was derived from an adult in good health. Here the CDR3 DNA reads TGCGCCAGCAGCCCGGGGACAGCCACGTTGGTCTATGGCTACACCTTC. Protein: CASSPGTATLVYGYTF.